One sample yielded the 25 T cell receptor beta chains listed below, sequenced in a study of T cells in Graves' hyperthyroidism and ophthalmopathy. RNA transcripts gave rise to amplified TCR beta CDR3 regions. With the HTBI primer set, the TCR CDR3 went through a first round of RT-PCR. TCRdb called the multiplex PCR reads again in MiXCR, with one record for every CDR3 protein. The sample consists of roughly 200,000 distinct CDR3 sequences, around 17% of them appearing once. The sample was blood. The receptor source for this set is a man between 35 and 55 years old with Graves' hyperthyroidism.

The CDR3 loop reads CSARPGLAPANEQFF. The CDR3 DNA reads TGCAGTGCCCGGCCGGGACTAGCTCCGGCCAATGAGCAGTTCTTC. The chain has TRBV20-1 and TRBJ2-1; TRBD2 aligns across 9 bases. Germline V lookup: CDR1 DFQATT, CDR2 SNEGSKA (reference sequence). This CDR3 region has 15 residues. The ends lost 6 bases at V and 6 bases at J; junction bases unmatched: 12.

The chain uses TRBV15 and TRBJ1-4; weak D call: TRBD1 (6 bases). The CDR3 is 13 residues long. Germline V lookup: CDR1 LNHNV, CDR2 YYDKDF (reference sequence). The V end lost 5 bases, the J end lost 8 bases, and 12 bases lay between the germline ends. CDR3 DNA sequence: TGTGCCACCAGCCATGACAGGAGGGAAAAACTGTTTTTT. Translated, it gives CATSHDRREKLFF.

This clonotype was seen repeatedly, ten times or more. The chain is built from TRBV20-1 and TRBJ1-2, with D possibly being TRBD1 (5 bases). CDR3 length: 14 amino acids. V was clipped by 3 bases and J by 8 bases, with 19 bases between them. Looked up from germline, CDR1 is DFQATT and CDR2 is SNEGSKA (reference sequence). CDR3 sequence reads: CSASTGERSSGYTF. As DNA, the CDR3 is TGCAGTGCTAGTACGGGGGAAAGGTCCTCGGGCTACACCTTC.

This clonotype was seen repeatedly, ten times or more. The J gene is TRBJ2-2, the V gene TRBV7-2, with TRBD1 matching over 9 bases. Trimming took 3 bases from V and 3 from J; bases not matched to a gene: 2. CDR1 is SGHTA and CDR2 is FQGNSA in the germline V gene. The CDR3 runs to 15 residues. CDR3 amino acids: CASSFRQGDTGELFF. CDR3 DNA: TGTGCCAGCAGCTTTAGACAGGGGGACACCGGGGAGCTGTTTTTT.

This clonotype occurred many times. The genes are TRBV7-9 and TRBJ1-4; D is ambiguous. Germline values: CDR1 SEHNR, CDR2 FQNEAQ (reference sequence). The CDR3 runs 17 residues. Deletions cut 4 bases from V and 0 bases from J, with 15 bases between. This chain's CDR3 is CASSSLPGRATNEKLFF. The CDR3 DNA sequence: TGTGCCAGCAGCTCCCTACCCGGACGGGCAACTAATGAAAAACTGTTTTTT.

This clonotype has a count of ten or more. V usage is TRBV28 and J usage is TRBJ2-1, with no clear D. CDR3 size: 12 residues. Germline V gene sequence: CDR1 MDHEN, CDR2 SYDVKM. The germline V and J ends were trimmed by 2 bases and 7 bases, with 6 bases remaining between them. The CDR3 DNA reads TGTGCCAGCAGTTTACTGAGGAATGAGCAGTTCTTC. Its translation is CASSLLRNEQFF.

In this sample, this clonotype turned up many times. The J gene is TRBJ1-1, the V gene TRBV27; TRBD1 matches 12 bases. In germline, CDR1 is MNHEY, CDR2 SMNVEV (reference sequence). This CDR3 comprises 14 residues. J gave up 7 bases and V 3 bases, and 3 bases lay outside the gene matches. The CDR3 protein is CASSLGQGAGEAFF. The CDR3, as DNA: TGTGCCAGCAGTTTGGGACAGGGGGCTGGTGAAGCTTTCTTT.

The chain employs TRBV19 and TRBJ1-2; TRBD1 aligns across 9 bases. V lost 9 bases, J lost 8 bases, and 10 bases stayed unmatched. The CDR3 runs to 13 residues. CDR1 and CDR2 from the germline V gene are LNHDA and SQIVND (reference sequence). CDR3 sequence reads: CASLKGTGRGYTF. The CDR3, as DNA: TGTGCCAGCCTTAAAGGGACAGGGCGAGGCTACACCTTC. Full variable domain (rest looked up from reference TRBV19 and TRBJ1-2): DGGITQSPKYLFRKEGQNVTLSCEQNLNHDAMYWYRQDPGQGLRLIYYSQIVNDFQKGDIAEGYSVSREKKESFPLTVTSAQKNPTAFYLCASLKGTGRGYTFGSGTRLTVV.

V usage is TRBV25-1 and J usage is TRBJ1-5; D is ambiguous. V lost 6 bases and J lost 4, with 7 bases in between. The CDR3 extends over 12 amino acids. Germline V gene data show CDR1 as MGHDK and CDR2 as SYGVNS. The CDR3 nucleotides are TGTGCCAGCAGCGGTCAAAATCAGCCCCAGCATTTT. The encoded protein is CASSGQNQPQHF. The full variable domain, in which reference TRBV25-1 and TRBJ1-5 provide the parts outside the CDR3, is EADIYQTPRYLVIGTGKKITLECSQTMGHDKMYWYQQDPGMELHLIHYSYGVNSTEKGDLSSESTVSRIRTEHFPLTLESARPSHTSQYLCASSGQNQPQHFGDGTRLSIL.

This clonotype was seen many times. The chain links TRBV9 to TRBJ2-7, with TRBD1 matching 9 bases. From germline, CDR1 is SGDLS and CDR2 YYNGEE. CDR3 length equals 18 residues. V shed 0 bases and J 3 bases; nucleotides not matched to a gene: 13. The CDR3 here is CASSVAPTGTGIFYEQYF. CDR3 DNA: TGTGCCAGCAGCGTAGCTCCTACCGGGACAGGGATCTTCTACGAGCAGTACTTC.

This clonotype showed up just a few times. The chain joins TRBV4-1 to TRBJ2-3; TRBD1 might be the D (6 bases). The CDR3 spans 15 residues. V was clipped by 4 bases and J by 0 bases, with 11 bases between them. Germline CDR1 and CDR2: MGHRA and YSYEKL. The CDR3 coding sequence is TGCGCCAGCAGCCTACGGGACACTAGCACAGATACGCAGTATTTT. This gives the protein CASSLRDTSTDTQYF.

This clonotype was seen at least ten times. The gene calls are TRBV6-2 or TRBV6-3 and TRBJ2-1; D is unresolved. CDR1 is MNHEY and CDR2 is SVGEGT in the germline V gene. The CDR3 covers 15 residues. V gave up 5 bases and J gave up 7 bases, with 18 bases separating them. The CDR3 DNA sequence: TGTGCCAGCAGTCCTCACAATTCCGCAAAGAATGAGCAGTTCTTC. Its protein product is CASSPHNSAKNEQFF.

This clonotype showed up just a few times. This sequence joins TRBV6-5 and TRBJ1-1; TRBD1 might be the D (5 bases). The germline V and J ends were trimmed by 2 bases and 6 bases, with 10 bases remaining between them. Germline V gene data show CDR1 as MNHEY and CDR2 as SVGAGI. The CDR3 length is 13 residues. The CDR3 reads CASSYRGLAEAFF. DNA for the CDR3: TGTGCCAGCAGTTACAGGGGTTTGGCTGAAGCTTTCTTT.

The genes are TRBV7-2 and TRBJ2-2, with TRBD2 matching over 10 bases. This CDR3 contains 15 residues. In germline, CDR1 is SGHTA, CDR2 FQGNSA. Losses at the gene ends were 5 bases for V and 3 bases for J; bases not matched to a gene: 3. CDR3: CASSVSGRYTGELFF. CDR3 nucleotide sequence: TGTGCCAGCAGCGTTAGCGGGAGGTACACCGGGGAGCTGTTTTTT.

This rearrangement joins TRBV9 to TRBJ2-1; TRBD1 agrees at 9 bases. This CDR3 region has 14 residues. Germline lookup yields CDR1 SGDLS and CDR2 YYNGEE. J gave up 7 bases and V 2 bases, and 4 bases lay outside the gene matches. CDR3: CASSVWTGENEQFF. As DNA, the CDR3 is TGTGCCAGCAGCGTTTGGACAGGGGAGAATGAGCAGTTCTTC.

This clonotype was picked up many times. The chain uses TRBV7-3 and TRBJ2-3, with TRBD2 matching over 8 bases. The length of the CDR3 is 14 residues. Unmatched junction bases numbered 3, after V lost 3 bases and J lost 4 bases. Germline CDR1 reads SGHTA; CDR2 reads FQGTGA. CDR3 protein: CASSFGTRADTQYF. CDR3 DNA: TGTGCCAGCAGCTTCGGGACTAGAGCAGATACGCAGTATTTT.

This clonotype was found a few times. This rearrangement joins TRBV12-3 or TRBV12-4 to TRBJ2-1; D gene uncertain. The CDR3 covers 13 residues. V shed 6 bases and J shed 4 bases, with 10 bases lying between them. CDR3: CASSEDQYNEQFF. CDR3 coding DNA: TGTGCCAGCAGCGAGGACCAATACAATGAGCAGTTCTTC.

Note on this clonotype: A single base separates this from a much larger clone, so it may be a read error. J is TRBJ2-7 and V is TRBV18, with TRBD1 matching 7 bases. Unmatched junction bases numbered 2, after V lost 0 bases and J lost 3 bases. The CDR3 runs 14 residues. Per the germline V gene, CDR1 is KGHSH and CDR2 is LQKENI. The CDR3 DNA sequence: TGTGCCAGCTCACCACCTGGACAGGTCTACGAGCAGTACTTC. This sequence encodes CASSPPGQVYEQYF.

This clonotype was picked up many times. The rearrangement links TRBV30 to TRBJ2-3, with 8 bases matching TRBD2. This CDR3 is 16 amino acids long. Germline V lookup: CDR1 GTSNPN, CDR2 SVGIG (reference sequence). Trimming cost V 0 bases and J 8 bases; bases outside gene matches: 13. The CDR3 bases are TGTGCCTGGAGTGTACAGGGACTAGTCCAAGTGGGTACGCAGTATTTT. Protein product: CAWSVQGLVQVGTQYF.

The genes are TRBV20-1 and TRBJ2-3; D is ambiguous. From germline, CDR1 is DFQATT and CDR2 SNEGSKA (reference sequence). There are 14 residues in the CDR3. The V end was cut by 1 base, the J end by 0 bases, with 8 bases between. The CDR3 here is CSARGFFSTDTQYF. The CDR3 nucleotides are TGCAGTGCTAGAGGTTTTTTTAGCACAGATACGCAGTATTTT.

Ten or more counts support this clonotype. V usage is TRBV2 and J usage is TRBJ2-3; tentatively, D is TRBD1 (5 bases). This CDR3 is built from 17 residues. The germline gives CDR1 SNHLY, CDR2 FYNNEI. V lost 2 bases to trimming and J lost 6 bases, with 21 bases between them. Here the CDR3 DNA reads TGTGCCAGCAGTGAATCGGCGACAGTGGGCACGAGCGATACGCAGTATTTT. Protein sequence: CASSESATVGTSDTQYF.

The chain employs TRBV25-1 and TRBJ2-5; TRBD1 matches 7 bases. CDR1 MGHDK and CDR2 SYGVNS come from the germline V gene. The CDR3 spans 14 residues. J was trimmed by 5 bases and V by 4 bases; bases with no gene match: 7. The DNA for the CDR3 is TGTGCCAGCAGTGGCCCGACAGGGCTGGAGACCCAGTACTTC. It translates to CASSGPTGLETQYF.

This clonotype was picked up a small number of times. The V call is TRBV20-1, the J call TRBJ2-7; 10 bases align to TRBD2. The V segment lost 0 bases and the J segment 3 bases; nucleotides outside the gene matches: 8. The germline gives CDR1 DFQATT, CDR2 SNEGSKA (reference sequence). The CDR3 totals 16 residues. CDR3 bases: TGCAGTGCTAGAGACTCTAGCGGGGGCCATATCTACGAGCAGTACTTC. It codes for CSARDSSGGHIYEQYF.

The sample holds many counts of this clonotype. The V gene is TRBV20-1, the J gene TRBJ2-3; D may be TRBD2 (7 bases). Germline assignment: CDR1 DFQATT and CDR2 SNEGSKA (reference sequence). V gave up 3 bases and J gave up 4 bases, with 14 bases separating them. The CDR3 runs 14 residues. The CDR3 is CSASRGAQADTQYF. In nucleotides, the CDR3 is TGCAGTGCTAGCCGGGGGGCGCAAGCAGATACGCAGTATTTT.

The CDR3 DNA reads TGCGCCAGCAACGCGGGACTAGCGGGGGGGCCTAGTGAGACCCAGTACTTC. Translation: CASNAGLAGGPSETQYF. The genes are TRBV5-1 and TRBJ2-5; TRBD2 matches at 16 bases. The CDR3 extends over 17 amino acids. CDR1 is SGHRS, CDR2 YFSETQ, per germline. Trimming cost V 6 bases and J 5 bases; bases outside gene matches: 10.